These 14 T cell receptor beta chains were all obtained from the same sample, sequenced in a study of blood T cell repertoires in COVID-19. TCRdb's table, derived via immunoSEQ multiplex PCR, lists solely in-frame clones and lacks some. Here the sample spans 100,000 to 150,000 clones, more than 75% being singletons. The sequencing sample was made of peripheral blood. The receptors shown here come from a human donor in a cohort sampled during active COVID-19.

The J gene is TRBJ2-7, the V gene TRBV28; 12 bases line up with TRBD2. The CDR3 has 15 residues. Trimming at V came to 6 bases and at J to 4 bases, leaving 7 bases not matched to a gene. Germline V gene sequence: CDR1 MDHEN, CDR2 SYDVKM. As DNA, the CDR3 is TGTGCCAGCAGAATGACTAGCGGGAGAGGTTACGAGCAGTACTTC. The encoded protein is CASRMTSGRGYEQYF.

V usage is TRBV5-4 and J usage is TRBJ2-1, with a possible D match to TRBD2 (5 bases). CDR3 size: 14 residues. Trimming removed 3 bases at V and 6 bases at J, with 13 bases between. Germline values: CDR1 SGHNT, CDR2 YYREEE (reference sequence). CDR3 region: CASSSPTRFNEQFF. The CDR3 coding sequence is TGTGCCAGCAGCTCCCCTACTAGATTCAATGAGCAGTTCTTC.

This rearrangement joins TRBV5-5 to TRBJ1-4; maybe TRBD1 (5 bases). Germline V gene lookup returns CDR1 SGHKS and CDR2 YYEKEE (reference sequence). V lost 0 bases, J lost 4 bases, and 13 bases lay in between. The CDR3 runs to 16 residues. CDR3 residues: CASSLAPGGVNEKLFF. For the CDR3, the DNA is TGTGCCAGCAGCTTGGCACCCGGGGGAGTTAATGAAAAACTGTTTTTT.

This chain links TRBV30 with TRBJ2-1; 12 bases align to TRBD2. J gave up 8 bases and V 2 bases, and 7 bases lay outside the gene matches. The CDR3 contains 15 residues. Germline V gives CDR1 GTSNPN, CDR2 SVGIG (reference sequence). CDR3: CAWSWGLAGLDEQFF. DNA of the CDR3: TGTGCCTGGAGTTGGGGACTAGCGGGTCTGGATGAGCAGTTCTTC. The entire variable domain, with the rest obtained from reference TRBV30 and TRBJ2-1, is as follows: SQTIHQWPATLVQPVGSPLSLECTVEGTSNPNLYWYRQAAGRGLQLLFYSVGIGQISSEVPQNLSASRPQDRQFILSSKKLLLSDSGFYLCAWSWGLAGLDEQFFGPGTRLTVL.

This chain joins TRBV7-2 and TRBJ2-3, with 12 bases fitting TRBD2. From germline, CDR1 is SGHTA and CDR2 FQGNSA. V shed 4 bases, J shed 3 bases, and the junction held 8 bases outside the gene matches. The CDR3 runs 17 residues. Written as DNA, the CDR3 is TGTGCCAGCAGCTCGTCGACTAGCGGGAGACATACAGATACGCAGTATTTT. It translates to CASSSSTSGRHTDTQYF.

This clone showed up just a few times. The V gene is TRBV19, the J gene TRBJ2-1; 9 bases fit TRBD2. From germline, CDR1 is LNHDA and CDR2 SQIVND (reference sequence). The CDR3 has 15 residues. The ends lost 6 bases at V and 4 bases at J; junction bases unmatched: 7. DNA for the CDR3: TGTGCCAGTAGCCAGACTAGCGGAGATTACAATGAGCAGTTCTTC. Residues: CASSQTSGDYNEQFF.

This chain joins TRBV11-2 and TRBJ2-1; the D gene is possibly TRBD2 (5 bases). V shed 5 bases and J shed 8 bases, with 16 bases lying between them. Germline loops: CDR1 SGHAT, CDR2 FQNNGV. The CDR3 loop spans 14 amino acids. CDR3 loop: CASSPRPEEDEQFF. As DNA, the CDR3 is TGTGCCAGCAGCCCCCGGCCGGAGGAGGATGAGCAGTTCTTC.

V and J are TRBV18 and TRBJ2-1; 9 bases are a match to TRBD1. The CDR3 length is 15 residues. J lost 6 bases, V lost 5 bases, and 8 bases had no gene match. CDR1 KGHSH and CDR2 LQKENI come from the germline V gene. CDR3 sequence: CASSFGTGLGNEQFF. CDR3 DNA sequence: TGTGCCAGCTCATTCGGGACAGGGTTAGGCAATGAGCAGTTCTTC.

This sequence joins TRBV12-3 or TRBV12-4 and TRBJ1-2; no reliable D call. V lost 11 bases and J lost 8, with 21 bases in between. The CDR3 spans 13 residues. In DNA form, the CDR3 reads TGTGCCTCAATCGACCGGCGACTACAAGGCTACACCTTC. Its translation is CASIDRRLQGYTF.

The rearrangement links TRBV2 to TRBJ1-1; D might be TRBD1 (5 bases). The V gene lost 6 bases and the J gene lost 4 bases, with 6 bases spanning the gap. Per germline, CDR1 SNHLY and CDR2 FYNNEI. This CDR3 region has 11 residues. CDR3 region: CASRDTTEAFF. Written as DNA, the CDR3 is TGTGCCAGCAGGGACACCACTGAAGCTTTCTTT.

The chain uses TRBV3-1 (or the pseudogene TRBV3-2) and TRBJ2-1; TRBD1 matches 7 bases. V shed 5 bases, J shed 5 bases, and the junction held 15 bases outside the gene matches. The CDR3 consists of 17 residues. Per the germline V gene, CDR1 is LGHDT and CDR2 is YNNKEL (reference sequence). DNA of the CDR3: TGTGCCAGCAGCTGGAGGATATGGGACAGAAATCACAATGAGCAGTTCTTC. Protein: CASSWRIWDRNHNEQFF.

The V call is TRBV5-4, the J call TRBJ2-7; 10 positions match TRBD1. Germline V gene data show CDR1 as SGHNT and CDR2 as YYREEE (reference sequence). J gave up 3 bases and V 3 bases, and 3 bases lay outside the gene matches. The CDR3 covers 14 residues. CDR3 residues: CASSSRDRGYEQYF. The CDR3 DNA reads TGTGCCAGCAGCTCCCGGGACAGGGGCTACGAGCAGTACTTC.

This chain links TRBV10-2 with TRBJ2-7; TRBD2 matches 8 bases. V lost 6 bases, J lost 4 bases, and 8 bases stayed unmatched. In germline, CDR1 is WSHSY, CDR2 SAAADI. The CDR3 is made up of 14 amino acids. The CDR3 sequence is CASRDGRANYEQYF. The CDR3 DNA reads as TGCGCCAGCAGGGACGGGAGGGCGAATTACGAGCAGTACTTC.

CDR3 bases: TGTGCCAGCAGTTTAGGGGGGGCGCGGGATGAAAAACTGTTTTTT. The encoded protein is CASSLGGARDEKLFF. The chain has TRBV28 and TRBJ1-4, with D possibly TRBD1 on 6 matching bases. The germline V gene has CDR1 MDHEN and CDR2 SYDVKM. The CDR3 is 15 residues long. Trimming shortened V by 2 bases and J by 6 bases, and 13 bases separated the two germline ends.